This TCR beta chain was documented in a study of CD8 T cells in Susac syndrome. Germline CDR1 reads MDHEN; CDR2 reads SYDVKM. V was clipped by 8 bases and J by 5 bases; unmatched bases: 8. The CDR3 spans 16 residues. CD8+ and CD4+ T cells circulating in blood were sequenced for TCR beta. Controls matched for sex and age were healthy donors. RNA, at about 0.45 to 1 ug, was reverse transcribed with random hexamers. An immunoSEQ multiplex PCR generated amplified TCR beta CDR3 products spanning 54 Vbeta and 13 Jbeta. TCRdb processed the immunoSEQ multiplex PCR reads anew with MiXCR; each CDR3 protein has one entry. The sample has some 99,000 distinct CDR3 sequences; about 96% are singletons.

This rearrangement joins TRBV28 to TRBJ2-5; TRBD2 matches at 16 bases. The receptor was derived from a human donor in good health. Sequencing was carried out using CD4+ T cells from PBMCs. CDR3 sequence: CASGGTSGRARETQYF. The CDR3 DNA reads as TGTGCCAGCGGTGGGACTAGCGGGAGGGCCAGGGAGACCCAGTACTTC.